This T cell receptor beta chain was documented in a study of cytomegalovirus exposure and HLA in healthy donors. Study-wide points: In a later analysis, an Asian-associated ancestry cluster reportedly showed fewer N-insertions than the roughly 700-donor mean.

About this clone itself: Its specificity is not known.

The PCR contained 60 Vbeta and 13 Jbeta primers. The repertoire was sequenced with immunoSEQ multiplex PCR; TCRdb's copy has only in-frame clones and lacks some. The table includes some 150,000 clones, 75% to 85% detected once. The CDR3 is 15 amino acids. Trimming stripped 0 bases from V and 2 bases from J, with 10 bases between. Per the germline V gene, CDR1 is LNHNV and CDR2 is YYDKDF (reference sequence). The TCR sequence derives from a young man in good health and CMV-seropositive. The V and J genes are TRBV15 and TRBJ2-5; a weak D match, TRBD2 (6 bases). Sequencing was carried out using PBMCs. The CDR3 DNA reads TGTGCCACCAGCAGAGATTCAGGGACTCAAGAGACCCAGTACTTC. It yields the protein CATSRDSGTQETQYF.